This T cell receptor beta chain originates from a study of cytomegalovirus exposure and HLA in healthy donors. Germline V gene sequence: CDR1 SGHVS, CDR2 FNYEAQ. The ends were cut back, 2 bases at V and 5 bases at J, with 7 bases in the middle. This CDR3 has 13 residues. In its sample, this clone was seen once. Amplification used 60 Vbeta primers and 13 Jbeta primers. Assay: immunoSEQ multiplex PCR; the TCRdb copy retains only in-frame clones and omits some. The data show 250,000 to 350,000 clones, with about four fifths seen just once and less than 0.4% held by the top ten. Sequencing was carried out using PBMCs. The receptor was derived from a girl aged 2 to 10 in good health and CMV-seronegative. The rearrangement links TRBV7-6 to TRBJ1-5; no definite D call. CDR3 coding DNA: TGTGCCAGCAGCTTATACGCGGATCAGCCCCAGCATTTT. Translated: CASSLYADQPQHF.